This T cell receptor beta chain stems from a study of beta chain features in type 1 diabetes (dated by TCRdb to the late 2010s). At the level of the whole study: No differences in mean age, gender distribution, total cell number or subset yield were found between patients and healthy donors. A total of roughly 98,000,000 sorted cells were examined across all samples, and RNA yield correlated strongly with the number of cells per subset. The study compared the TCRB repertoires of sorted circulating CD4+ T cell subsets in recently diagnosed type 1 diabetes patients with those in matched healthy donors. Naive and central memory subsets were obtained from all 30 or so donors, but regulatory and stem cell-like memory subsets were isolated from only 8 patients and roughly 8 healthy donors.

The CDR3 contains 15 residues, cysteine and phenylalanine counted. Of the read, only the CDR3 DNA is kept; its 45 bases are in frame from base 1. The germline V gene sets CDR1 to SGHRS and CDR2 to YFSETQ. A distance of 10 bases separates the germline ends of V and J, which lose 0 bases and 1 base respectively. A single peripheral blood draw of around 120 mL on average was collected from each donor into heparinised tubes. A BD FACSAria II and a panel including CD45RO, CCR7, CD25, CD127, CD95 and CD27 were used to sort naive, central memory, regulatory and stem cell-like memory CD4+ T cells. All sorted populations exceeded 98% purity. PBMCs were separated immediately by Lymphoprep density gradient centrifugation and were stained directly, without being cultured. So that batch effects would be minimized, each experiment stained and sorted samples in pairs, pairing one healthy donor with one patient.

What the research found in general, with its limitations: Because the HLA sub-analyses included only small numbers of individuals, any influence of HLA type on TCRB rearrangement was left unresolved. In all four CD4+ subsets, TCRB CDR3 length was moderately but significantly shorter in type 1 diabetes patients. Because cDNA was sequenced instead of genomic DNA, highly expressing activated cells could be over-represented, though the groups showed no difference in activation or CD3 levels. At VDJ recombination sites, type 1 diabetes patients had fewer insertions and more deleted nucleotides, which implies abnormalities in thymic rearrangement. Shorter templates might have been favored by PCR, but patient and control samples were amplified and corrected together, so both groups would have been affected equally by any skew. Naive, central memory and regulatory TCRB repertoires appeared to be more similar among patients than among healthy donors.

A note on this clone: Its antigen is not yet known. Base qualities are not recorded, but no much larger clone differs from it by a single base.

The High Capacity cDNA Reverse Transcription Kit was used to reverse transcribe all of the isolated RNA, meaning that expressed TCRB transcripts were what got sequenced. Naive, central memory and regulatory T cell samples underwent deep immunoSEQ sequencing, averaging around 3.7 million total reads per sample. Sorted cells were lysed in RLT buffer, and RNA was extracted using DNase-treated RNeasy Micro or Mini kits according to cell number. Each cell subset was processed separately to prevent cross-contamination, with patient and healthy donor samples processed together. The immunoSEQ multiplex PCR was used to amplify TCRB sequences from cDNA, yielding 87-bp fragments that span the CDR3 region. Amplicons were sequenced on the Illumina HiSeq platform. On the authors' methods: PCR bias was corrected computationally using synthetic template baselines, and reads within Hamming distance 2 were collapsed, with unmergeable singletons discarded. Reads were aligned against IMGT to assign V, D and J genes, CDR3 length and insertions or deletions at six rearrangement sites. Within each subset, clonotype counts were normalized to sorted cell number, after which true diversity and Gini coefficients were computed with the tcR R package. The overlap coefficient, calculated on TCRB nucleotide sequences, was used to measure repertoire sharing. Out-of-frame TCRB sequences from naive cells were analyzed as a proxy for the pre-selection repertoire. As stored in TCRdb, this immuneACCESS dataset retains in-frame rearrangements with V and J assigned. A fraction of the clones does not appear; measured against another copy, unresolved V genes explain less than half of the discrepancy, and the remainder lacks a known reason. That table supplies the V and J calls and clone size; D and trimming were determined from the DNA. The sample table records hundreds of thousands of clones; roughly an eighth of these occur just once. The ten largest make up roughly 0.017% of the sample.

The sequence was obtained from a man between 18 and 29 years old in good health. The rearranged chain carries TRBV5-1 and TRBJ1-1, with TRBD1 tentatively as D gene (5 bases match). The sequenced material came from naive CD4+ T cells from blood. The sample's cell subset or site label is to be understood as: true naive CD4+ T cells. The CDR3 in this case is CASSLAGTWNTEAFF. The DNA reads TGCGCCAGCAGCTTGGCGGGGACTTGGAACACTGAAGCTTTCTTT.